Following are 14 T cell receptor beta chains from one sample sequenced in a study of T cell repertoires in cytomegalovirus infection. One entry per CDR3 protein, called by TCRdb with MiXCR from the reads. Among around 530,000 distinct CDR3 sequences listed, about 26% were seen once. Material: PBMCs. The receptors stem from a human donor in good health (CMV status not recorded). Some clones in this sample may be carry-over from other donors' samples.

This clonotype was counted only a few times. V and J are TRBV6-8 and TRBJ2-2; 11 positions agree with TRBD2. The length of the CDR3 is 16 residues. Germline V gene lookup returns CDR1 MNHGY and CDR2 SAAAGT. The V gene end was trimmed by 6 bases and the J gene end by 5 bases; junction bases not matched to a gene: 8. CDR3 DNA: TGTGCCAGCAGCCCCGGGACTAGCGGATTTACCGGGGAGCTGTTTTTT. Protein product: CASSPGTSGFTGELFF.

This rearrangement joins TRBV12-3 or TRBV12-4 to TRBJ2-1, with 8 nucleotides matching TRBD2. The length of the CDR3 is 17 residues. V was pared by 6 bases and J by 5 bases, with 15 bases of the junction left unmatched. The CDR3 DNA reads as TGTGCCAGCAGCACAACTAGCGGAGTCCACGTACACAATGAGCAGTTCTTC. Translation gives CASSTTSGVHVHNEQFF.

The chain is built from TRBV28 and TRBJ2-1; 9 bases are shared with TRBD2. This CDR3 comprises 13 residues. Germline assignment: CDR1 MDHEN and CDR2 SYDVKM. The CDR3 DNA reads TGTCCTCGTAATCAGCGGGAGGCCAATGAGCAGTTCTTC. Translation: CPRNQREANEQFF. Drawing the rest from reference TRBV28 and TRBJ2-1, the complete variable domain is DVKVTQSSRYLVKRTGEKVFLECVQDMDHENMFWYRQDPGLGLRLIYFSYDVKMKEKGDIPEGYSVSREKKERFSLILESASTNQTSMYLCPRNQREANEQFFGPGTRLTVL.

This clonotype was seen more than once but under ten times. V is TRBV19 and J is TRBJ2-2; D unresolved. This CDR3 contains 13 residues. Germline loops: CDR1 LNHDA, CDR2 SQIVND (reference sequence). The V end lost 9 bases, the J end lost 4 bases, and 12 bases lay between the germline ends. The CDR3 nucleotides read TGTGCCAGCGTAGGGAAGGGCACCGGGGAGCTGTTTTTT. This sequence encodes CASVGKGTGELFF. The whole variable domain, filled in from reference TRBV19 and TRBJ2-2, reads DGGITQSPKYLFRKEGQNVTLSCEQNLNHDAMYWYRQDPGQGLRLIYYSQIVNDFQKGDIAEGYSVSREKKESFPLTVTSAQKNPTAFYLCASVGKGTGELFFGEGSRLTVL.

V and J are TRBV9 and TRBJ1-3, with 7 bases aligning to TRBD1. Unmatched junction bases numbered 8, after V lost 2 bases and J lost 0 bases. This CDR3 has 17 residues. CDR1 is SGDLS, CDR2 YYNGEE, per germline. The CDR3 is CASSVWGQPLSGNTIYF. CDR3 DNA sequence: TGTGCCAGCAGCGTGTGGGGACAGCCACTCTCTGGAAACACCATATATTTT. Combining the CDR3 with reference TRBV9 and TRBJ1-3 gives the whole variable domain DSGVTQTPKHLITATGQRVTLRCSPRSGDLSVYWYQQSLDQGLQFLIQYYNGEERAKGNILERFSAQQFPDLHSELNLSSLELGDSALYFCASSVWGQPLSGNTIYFGEGSWLTVV.

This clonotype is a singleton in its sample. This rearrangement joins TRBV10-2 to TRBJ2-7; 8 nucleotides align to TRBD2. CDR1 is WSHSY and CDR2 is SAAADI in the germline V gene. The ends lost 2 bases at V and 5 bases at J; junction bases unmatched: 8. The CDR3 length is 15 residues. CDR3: CASSEPSGSRDEQYF. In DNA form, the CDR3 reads TGCGCCAGCAGTGAGCCGAGCGGGAGTCGCGACGAGCAGTACTTC.

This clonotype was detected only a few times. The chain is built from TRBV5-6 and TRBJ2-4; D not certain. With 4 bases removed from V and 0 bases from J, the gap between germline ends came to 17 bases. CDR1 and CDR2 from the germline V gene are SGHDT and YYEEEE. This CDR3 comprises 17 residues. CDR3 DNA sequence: TGTGCCAGCAGCCCCGGAACAACGGGTCTAGCCAAAAACATTCAGTACTTC. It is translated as CASSPGTTGLAKNIQYF.

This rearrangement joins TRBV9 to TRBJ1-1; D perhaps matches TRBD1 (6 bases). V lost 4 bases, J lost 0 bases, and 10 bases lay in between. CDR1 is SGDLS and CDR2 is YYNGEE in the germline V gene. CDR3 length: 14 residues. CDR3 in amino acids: CASSTTGMNTEAFF. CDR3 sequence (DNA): TGTGCCAGCAGCACCACAGGGATGAACACTGAAGCTTTCTTT.

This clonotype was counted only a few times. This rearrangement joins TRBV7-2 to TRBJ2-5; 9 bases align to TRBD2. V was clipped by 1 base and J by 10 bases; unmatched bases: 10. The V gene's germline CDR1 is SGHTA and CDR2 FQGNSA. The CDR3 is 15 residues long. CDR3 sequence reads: CASSLVAGGGGDQYF. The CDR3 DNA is TGTGCCAGCAGCTTAGTTGCGGGGGGGGGCGGGGACCAGTACTTC.

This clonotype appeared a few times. This chain's CDR3 is CASSLEPSGSLRADTQYF. The CDR3 coding sequence is TGTGCCAGCAGCTTAGAGCCTAGCGGGAGTTTGCGGGCAGATACGCAGTATTTT. V and J are TRBV7-2 and TRBJ2-3; 10 positions agree with TRBD2. This CDR3 contains 18 residues. J gave up 4 bases and V 1 base, and 11 bases lay outside the gene matches. Germline-derived CDR1 and CDR2 are SGHTA and FQGNSA.

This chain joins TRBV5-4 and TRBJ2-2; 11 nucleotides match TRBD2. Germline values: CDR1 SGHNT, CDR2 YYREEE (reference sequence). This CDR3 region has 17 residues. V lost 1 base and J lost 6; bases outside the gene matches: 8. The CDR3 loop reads CASSLLTLAGASGELFF. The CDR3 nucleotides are TGTGCCAGCAGCTTGTTGACACTAGCGGGAGCCTCCGGGGAGCTGTTTTTT.

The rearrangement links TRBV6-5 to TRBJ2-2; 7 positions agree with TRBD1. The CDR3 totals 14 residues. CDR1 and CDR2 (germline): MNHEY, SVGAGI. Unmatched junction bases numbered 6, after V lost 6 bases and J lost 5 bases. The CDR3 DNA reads TGTGCCAGCAGCCTAGGGGGCTGGACCGGGGAGCTGTTTTTT. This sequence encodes CASSLGGWTGELFF.

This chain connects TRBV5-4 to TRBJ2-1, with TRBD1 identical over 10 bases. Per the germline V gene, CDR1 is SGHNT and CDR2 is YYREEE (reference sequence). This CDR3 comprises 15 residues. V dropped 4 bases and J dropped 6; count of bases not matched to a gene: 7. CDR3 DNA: TGTGCCAGCAGCCCCTCCGGGACAGGGGTCAATGAGCAGTTCTTC. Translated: CASSPSGTGVNEQFF. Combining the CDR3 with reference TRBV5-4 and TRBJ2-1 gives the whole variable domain ETGVTQSPTHLIKTRGQQVTLRCSSQSGHNTVSWYQQALGQGPQFIFQYYREEENGRGNFPPRFSGLQFPNYSSELNVNALELDDSALYLCASSPSGTGVNEQFFGPGTRLTVL.

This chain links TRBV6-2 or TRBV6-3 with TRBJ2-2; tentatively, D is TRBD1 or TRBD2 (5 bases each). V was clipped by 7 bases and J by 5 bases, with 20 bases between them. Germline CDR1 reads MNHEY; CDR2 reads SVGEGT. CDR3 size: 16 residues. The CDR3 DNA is TGTGCCAGCACCCCTTGGGGGAGCGCTGAGACCGGGGAGCTGTTTTTT. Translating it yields CASTPWGSAETGELFF.